Listed below are T cell receptor beta chains from one sample, sequenced in a study of blood T cell repertoires in COVID-19. The assay was immunoSEQ multiplex PCR, and TCRdb's table has in-frame clones only and misses some. The profile shows approximately 230,000 clones, more than 80% of them singletons. Input material: peripheral blood. The receptors originated from a man between 25 and 39 years old who had recovered from COVID-19. Each CDR3 is given with its conserved first and last residue. D genes are given only for firm matches. Some rows have no size entry. The others give once, few or many, or a class for an expanded clone.

TRBJ1-6,TRBD1,NA,TRBV19,CASRDRVRNSPLHF,TGTGCCAGTAGGGACAGGGTGAGGAATTCACCCCTCCACTTT
TRBJ2-1,NA,NA,TRBV6-5,CASFTLYGLYNEQFF,TGTGCCAGTTTTACTCTTTACGGACTCTACAATGAGCAGTTCTTC
TRBJ1-2,NA,NA,TRBV4-1,CASSQGQGRSYTF,TGCGCCAGCAGCCAAGGGCAGGGTAGGAGCTACACCTTC
TRBJ2-5,NA,few,TRBV21-1,CASSKPHRITETQYF,TGTGCCAGCAGCAAACCCCACAGGATCACGGAGACCCAGTACTTC
TRBJ1-2,NA,NA,TRBV7-9,CASSHDGREVNYGYTF,TGTGCCAGCAGCCACGACGGACGGGAGGTTAACTATGGCTACACCTTC
TRBJ1-2,TRBD1,few,TRBV11-2,CASSRDRDRDGYTF,TGTGCCAGCAGCAGAGACCGGGACAGGGATGGCTACACCTTC
TRBJ2-3,TRBD2,few,TRBV18,CASSPRGLITDTQYF,TGTGCCAGCTCACCAAGGGGACTAATCACAGATACGCAGTATTTT
TRBJ1-5,TRBD1,NA,TRBV6-5,CASVDRDPGQPQHF,TGTGCCAGCGTGGACAGGGACCCGGGACAGCCCCAGCATTTT
TRBJ2-7,TRBD1,NA,TRBV24-1,CATSDTRQGAYEQYF,TGTGCCACCAGTGATACGCGACAGGGGGCCTACGAGCAGTACTTC
TRBJ2-3,NA,NA,TRBV10-3,CAIAATASSTDTQYF,TGTGCCATCGCCGCGACAGCCTCTAGCACAGATACGCAGTATTTT